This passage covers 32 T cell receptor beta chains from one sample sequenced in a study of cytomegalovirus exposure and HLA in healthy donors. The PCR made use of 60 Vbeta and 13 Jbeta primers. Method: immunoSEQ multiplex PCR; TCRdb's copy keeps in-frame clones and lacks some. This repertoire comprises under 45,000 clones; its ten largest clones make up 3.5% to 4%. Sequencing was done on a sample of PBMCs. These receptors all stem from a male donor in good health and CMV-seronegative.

CDR3 protein: CASSLRQSTPLHF. The CDR3 DNA reads as TGTGCCAGCAGTCTCAGACAGAGTACACCCCTCCACTTT. V is TRBV2 and J is TRBJ1-6; TRBD1 is a possible D gene (5 bases). Germline lookup yields CDR1 SNHLY and CDR2 FYNNEI. V was pared by 5 bases and J by 11 bases, with 13 bases between. This CDR3 has 13 amino acids. Full variable domain (outside the CDR3, taken from reference TRBV2 and TRBJ1-6): EPEVTQTPSHQVTQMGQEVILRCVPISNHLYFYWYRQILGQKVEFLVSFYNNEISEKSEIFDDQFSVERPDGSNFTLKIRSTKLEDSAMYFCASSLRQSTPLHFGNGTRLTVT.

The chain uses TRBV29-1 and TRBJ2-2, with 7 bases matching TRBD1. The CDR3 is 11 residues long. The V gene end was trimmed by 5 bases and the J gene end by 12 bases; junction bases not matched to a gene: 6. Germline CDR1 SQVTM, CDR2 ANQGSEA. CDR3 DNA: TGCAGCGTTAAGACAGGGAAACAGCTGTTTTTT. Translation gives CSVKTGKQLFF.

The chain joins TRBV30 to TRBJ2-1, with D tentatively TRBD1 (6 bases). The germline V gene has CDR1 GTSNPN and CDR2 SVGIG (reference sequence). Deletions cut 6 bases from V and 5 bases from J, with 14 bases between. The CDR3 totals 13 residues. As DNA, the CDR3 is TGTGCCTGTAACAGGGTTGCCGACAATGAGCAGTTCTTC. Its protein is CACNRVADNEQFF.

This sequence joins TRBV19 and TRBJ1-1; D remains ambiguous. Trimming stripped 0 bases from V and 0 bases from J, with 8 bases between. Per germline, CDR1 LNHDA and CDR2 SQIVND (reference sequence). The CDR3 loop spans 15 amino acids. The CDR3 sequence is CASSIEGGMNTEAFF. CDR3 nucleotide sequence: TGTGCCAGTAGTATAGAGGGCGGGATGAACACTGAAGCTTTCTTT.

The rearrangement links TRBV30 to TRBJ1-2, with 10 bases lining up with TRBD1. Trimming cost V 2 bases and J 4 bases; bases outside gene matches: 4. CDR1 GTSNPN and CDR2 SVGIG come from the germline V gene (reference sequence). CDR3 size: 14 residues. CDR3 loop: CAWSKGTGAYGYTF. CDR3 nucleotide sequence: TGTGCCTGGAGTAAGGGGACAGGGGCCTATGGCTACACCTTC.

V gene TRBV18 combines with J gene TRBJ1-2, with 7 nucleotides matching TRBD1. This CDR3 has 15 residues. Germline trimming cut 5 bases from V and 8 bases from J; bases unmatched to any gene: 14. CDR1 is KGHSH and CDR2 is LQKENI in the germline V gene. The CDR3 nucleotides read TGTGCCAGCTCAGAGAACCCGGGACAGAGGGGCGGCTACACCTTC. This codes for CASSENPGQRGGYTF.

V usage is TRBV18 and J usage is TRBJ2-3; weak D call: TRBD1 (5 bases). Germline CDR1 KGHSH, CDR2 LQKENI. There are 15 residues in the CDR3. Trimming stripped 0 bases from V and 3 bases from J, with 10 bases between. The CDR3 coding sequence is TGTGCCAGCTCACCACCTCAGGGTTGGACAGATACGCAGTATTTT. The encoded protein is CASSPPQGWTDTQYF.

The CDR3 protein is CASSRGGGTPYEQYF. CDR3 sequence (DNA): TGCGCCAGCAGCCGTGGGGGGGGGACGCCCTACGAGCAGTACTTC. The chain employs TRBV4-1 and TRBJ2-5, with 7 bases matching TRBD2. Matching the DNA end better, TRBJ2-7 makes the J call doubtful. The germline V gene has CDR1 MGHRA and CDR2 YSYEKL. The CDR3 is made up of 15 amino acids.

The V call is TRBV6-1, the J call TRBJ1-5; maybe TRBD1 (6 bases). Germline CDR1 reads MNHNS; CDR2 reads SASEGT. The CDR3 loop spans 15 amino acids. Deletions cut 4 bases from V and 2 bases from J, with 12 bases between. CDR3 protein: CASSAHTGRNQPQHF. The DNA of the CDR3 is TGTGCCAGCAGTGCCCACACAGGGCGCAATCAGCCCCAGCATTTT.

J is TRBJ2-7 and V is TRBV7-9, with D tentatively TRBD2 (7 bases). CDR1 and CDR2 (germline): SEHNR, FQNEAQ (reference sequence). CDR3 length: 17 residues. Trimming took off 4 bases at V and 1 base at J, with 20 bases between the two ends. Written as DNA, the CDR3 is TGTGCCAGCAGCTCTCCAACCCCTAGCGGACAGTCCTACGAGCAGTACTTC. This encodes CASSSPTPSGQSYEQYF.

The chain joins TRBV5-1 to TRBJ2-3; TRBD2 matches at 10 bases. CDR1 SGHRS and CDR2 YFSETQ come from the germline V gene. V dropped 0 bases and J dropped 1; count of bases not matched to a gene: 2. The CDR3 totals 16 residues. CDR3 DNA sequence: TGCGCCAGCAGCTTGGGGCTAGCGGGAGGCACAGATACGCAGTATTTT. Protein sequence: CASSLGLAGGTDTQYF.

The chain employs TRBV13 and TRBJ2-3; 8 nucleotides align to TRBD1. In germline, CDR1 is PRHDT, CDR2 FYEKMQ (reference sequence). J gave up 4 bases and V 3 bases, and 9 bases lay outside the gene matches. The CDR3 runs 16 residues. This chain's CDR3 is CASSFGSGGAADTQYF. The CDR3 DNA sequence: TGTGCCAGCAGCTTTGGGTCAGGGGGCGCGGCAGATACGCAGTATTTT.

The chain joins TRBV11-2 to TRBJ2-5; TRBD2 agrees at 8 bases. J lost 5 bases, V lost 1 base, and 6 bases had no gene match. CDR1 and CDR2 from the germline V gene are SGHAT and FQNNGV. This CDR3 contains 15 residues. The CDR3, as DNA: TGTGCCAGCAGCTTAGCGGGGGGGCAGGCGGAGACCCAGTACTTC. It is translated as CASSLAGGQAETQYF.

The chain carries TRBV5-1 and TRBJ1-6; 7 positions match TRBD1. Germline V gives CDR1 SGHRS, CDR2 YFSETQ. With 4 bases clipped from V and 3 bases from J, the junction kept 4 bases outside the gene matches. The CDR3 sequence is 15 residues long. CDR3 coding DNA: TGCGCCAGCAGCGTCCGGGACAGCTATAATTCACCCCTCCACTTT. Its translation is CASSVRDSYNSPLHF.

The chain's CDR3 is CSAAGGGSYNEQFF. For the CDR3, the DNA is TGCAGCGCTGCGGGCGGGGGCTCCTACAATGAGCAGTTCTTC. J is TRBJ2-1 and V is TRBV29-1, with 7 bases lining up with TRBD2. J lost 0 bases, V lost 7 bases, and 6 bases had no gene match. The CDR3 is 14 amino acids. Germline V gives CDR1 SQVTM, CDR2 ANQGSEA.

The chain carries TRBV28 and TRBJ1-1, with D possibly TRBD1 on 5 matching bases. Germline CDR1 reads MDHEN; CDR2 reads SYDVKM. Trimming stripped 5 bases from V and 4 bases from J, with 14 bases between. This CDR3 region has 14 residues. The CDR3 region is CASSRTVRGTEAFF. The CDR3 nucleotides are TGTGCCAGCAGTCGGACGGTAAGGGGCACTGAAGCTTTCTTT.

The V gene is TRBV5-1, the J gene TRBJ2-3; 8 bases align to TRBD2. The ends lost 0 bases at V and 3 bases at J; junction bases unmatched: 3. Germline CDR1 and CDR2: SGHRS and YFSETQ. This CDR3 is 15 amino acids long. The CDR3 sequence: CASSLASSGTDTQYF. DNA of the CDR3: TGCGCCAGCAGCTTGGCCTCTAGCGGGACAGATACGCAGTATTTT.

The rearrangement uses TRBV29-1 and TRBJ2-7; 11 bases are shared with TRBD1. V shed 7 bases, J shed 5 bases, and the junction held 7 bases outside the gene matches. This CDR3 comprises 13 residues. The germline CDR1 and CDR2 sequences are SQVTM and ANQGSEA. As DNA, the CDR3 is TGCAGCGCCGGGACAGGGGGGATCAACGAGCAGTACTTC. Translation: CSAGTGGINEQYF.

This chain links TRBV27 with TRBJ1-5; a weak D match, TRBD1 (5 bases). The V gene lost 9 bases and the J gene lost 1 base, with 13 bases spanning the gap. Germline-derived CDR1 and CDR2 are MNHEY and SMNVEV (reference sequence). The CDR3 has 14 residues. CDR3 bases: TGTGCCAGTAGCTTCGGGGGGAGCAATCAGCCCCAGCATTTT. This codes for CASSFGGSNQPQHF.

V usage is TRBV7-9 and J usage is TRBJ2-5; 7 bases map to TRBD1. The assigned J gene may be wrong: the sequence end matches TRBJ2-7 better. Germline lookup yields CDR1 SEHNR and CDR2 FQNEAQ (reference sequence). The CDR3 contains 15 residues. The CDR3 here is CASSFGDSSSYEQYF. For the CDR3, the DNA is TGTGCCAGCAGCTTTGGGGACAGCAGCTCCTACGAGCAGTACTTC.

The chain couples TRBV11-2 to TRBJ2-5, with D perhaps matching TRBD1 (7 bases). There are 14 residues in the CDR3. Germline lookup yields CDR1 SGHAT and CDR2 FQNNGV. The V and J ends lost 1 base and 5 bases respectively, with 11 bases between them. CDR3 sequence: CASSLARGDETQYF. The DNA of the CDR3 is TGTGCCAGCAGCTTAGCCAGGGGGGATGAGACCCAGTACTTC.

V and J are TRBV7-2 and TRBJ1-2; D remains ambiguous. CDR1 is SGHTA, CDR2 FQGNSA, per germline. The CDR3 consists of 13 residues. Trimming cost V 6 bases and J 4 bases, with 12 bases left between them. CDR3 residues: CASRVYSSYGYTF. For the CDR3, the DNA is TGTGCCAGCAGGGTTTACTCCTCCTATGGCTACACCTTC.

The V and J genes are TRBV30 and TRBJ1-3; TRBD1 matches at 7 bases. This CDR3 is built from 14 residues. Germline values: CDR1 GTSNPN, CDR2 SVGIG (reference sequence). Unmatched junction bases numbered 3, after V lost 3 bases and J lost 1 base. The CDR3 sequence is CAWRAGQSGNTIYF. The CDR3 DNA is TGTGCCTGGAGGGCGGGACAGTCTGGAAACACCATATATTTT.

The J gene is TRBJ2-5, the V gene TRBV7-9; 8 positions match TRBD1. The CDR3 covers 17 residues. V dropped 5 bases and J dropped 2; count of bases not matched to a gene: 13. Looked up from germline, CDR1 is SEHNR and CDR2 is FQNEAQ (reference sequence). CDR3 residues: CASSPPVTGVDQETQYF. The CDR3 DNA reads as TGTGCCAGCAGCCCCCCTGTGACAGGGGTGGATCAAGAGACCCAGTACTTC.

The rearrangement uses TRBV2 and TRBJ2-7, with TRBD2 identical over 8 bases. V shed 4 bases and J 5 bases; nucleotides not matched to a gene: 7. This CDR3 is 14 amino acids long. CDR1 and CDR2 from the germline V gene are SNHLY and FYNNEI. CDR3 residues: CASSVPAGGHEQYF. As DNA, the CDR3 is TGTGCCAGCAGTGTCCCCGCGGGGGGCCACGAGCAGTACTTC.

The CDR3: CASSNPGSNQPQHF. For the CDR3, the DNA is TGTGCCAGCTCCAATCCGGGGAGCAATCAGCCCCAGCATTTT. The V and J genes are TRBV27 and TRBJ1-5; D not resolved. The germline V gene has CDR1 MNHEY and CDR2 SMNVEV (reference sequence). The V and J ends lost 8 bases and 1 base respectively, with 12 bases between them. This CDR3 region has 14 residues.

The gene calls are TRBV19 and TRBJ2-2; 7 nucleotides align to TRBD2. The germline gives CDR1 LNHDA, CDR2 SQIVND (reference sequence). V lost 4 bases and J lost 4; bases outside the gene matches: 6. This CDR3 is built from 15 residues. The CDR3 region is CASSKGRVGTGELFF. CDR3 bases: TGTGCCAGTAGTAAAGGGAGGGTGGGCACCGGGGAGCTGTTTTTT.

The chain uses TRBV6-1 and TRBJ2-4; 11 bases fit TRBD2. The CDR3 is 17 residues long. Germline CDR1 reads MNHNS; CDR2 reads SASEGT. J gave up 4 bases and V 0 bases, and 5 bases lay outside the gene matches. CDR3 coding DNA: TGTGCCAGCAGTGAAGCGGGGACTAGCGGTCAGAAAAACATTCAGTACTTC. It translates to CASSEAGTSGQKNIQYF.

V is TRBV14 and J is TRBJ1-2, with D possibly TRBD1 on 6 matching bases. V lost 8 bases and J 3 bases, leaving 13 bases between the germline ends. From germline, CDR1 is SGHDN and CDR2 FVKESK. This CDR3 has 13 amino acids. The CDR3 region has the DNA TGTGCCAGCCGCAGGGGAGCGGACTATGGCTACACCTTC. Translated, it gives CASRRGADYGYTF.

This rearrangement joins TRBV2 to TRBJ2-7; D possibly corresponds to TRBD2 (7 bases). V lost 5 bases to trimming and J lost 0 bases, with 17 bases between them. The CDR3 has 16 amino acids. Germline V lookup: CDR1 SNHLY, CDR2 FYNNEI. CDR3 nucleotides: TGTGCCAGCAGTATTCTGGGCGGGGGCTACTCCTACGAGCAGTACTTC. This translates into CASSILGGGYSYEQYF. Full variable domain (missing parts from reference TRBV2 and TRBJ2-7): EPEVTQTPSHQVTQMGQEVILRCVPISNHLYFYWYRQILGQKVEFLVSFYNNEISEKSEIFDDQFSVERPDGSNFTLKIRSTKLEDSAMYFCASSILGGGYSYEQYFGPGTRLTVT.

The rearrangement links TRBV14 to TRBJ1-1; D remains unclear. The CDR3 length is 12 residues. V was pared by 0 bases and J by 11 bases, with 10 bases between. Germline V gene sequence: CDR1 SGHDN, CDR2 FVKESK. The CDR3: CASSQDWGVAFF. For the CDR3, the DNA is TGTGCCAGCAGCCAAGACTGGGGAGTTGCTTTCTTT.

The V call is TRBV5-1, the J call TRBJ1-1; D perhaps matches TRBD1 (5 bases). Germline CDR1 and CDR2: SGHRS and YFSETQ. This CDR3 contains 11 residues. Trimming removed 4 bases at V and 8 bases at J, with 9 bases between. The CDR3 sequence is CASSAGGEAFF. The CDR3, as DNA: TGCGCCAGCAGCGCCGGGGGGGAAGCTTTCTTT.